This T cell receptor (beta chain) was observed in a study of blood T cells in healthy people across ages. Per the germline V gene, CDR1 is SQVTM and CDR2 is ANQGSEA. V dropped 6 bases and J dropped 4 bases, with 9 bases sitting between them. The CDR3 contains 11 residues. Using a J-beta primer mix together with a sample-barcoded 5' primer, a second PCR was run for roughly 7 to 11 cycles. CDR3-containing paired-end reads numbered at least 2.5 million in each sample. TCRdb re-called the 5' RACE reads through MiXCR, storing one row per CDR3 protein. The sample yields under 1 million distinct CDR3 sequences, roughly 44% seen once.

This TCR came from a man aged 60-69 years in good health. Sequenced input: blood. The V call is TRBV29-1, the J call TRBJ1-1, with D possibly TRBD1 on 5 matching bases. In nucleotides, the CDR3 is TGCAGCGTAGGACACCCCACTGAAGCTTTCTTT. This codes for CSVGHPTEAFF.